These T cell receptor beta chains were read from a single sample in a study of cytomegalovirus exposure and HLA in healthy donors. Clones were sequenced by immunoSEQ multiplex PCR, and TCRdb holds only the in-frame ones, with some missing. In the table there are 150,000 or so clones, more than 70% of which are singletons. Sequencing was done on a sample of PBMCs. The source of these receptors is a woman between 35 and 50 years old in good health and CMV-seropositive. The CDR3 runs from the conserved cysteine through the conserved F or W. The D gene is left open where the match is weak. Only part of the rows carry a size: once, few, many, or a class if the clone is expanded.

TRBV15	TRBJ2-1	.	TRBD2	CATSRDPSGSLAYNEQFF	TGTGCCACCAGCAGAGATCCGAGCGGGAGTCTAGCGTACAATGAGCAGTTCTTC
TRBV10-1	TRBJ1-1	.	.	CASRRGPGTEAFF	TGCGCCAGCAGAAGAGGGCCGGGGACTGAAGCTTTCTTT
TRBV30	TRBJ1-5	.	.	CAWGGGRNQPQHF	TGTGCCTGGGGTGGGGGGCGCAATCAGCCCCAGCATTTT
TRBV11-2	TRBJ2-7	.	TRBD2	CASSQGGTGYEQYF	TGTGCCAGCAGCCAGGGAGGGACTGGCTACGAGCAGTACTTC
TRBV2	TRBJ2-7	.	.	CASSEKLAGKYF	TGTGCCAGCAGTGAAAAGTTGGCAGGGAAGTACTTC
TRBV13	TRBJ2-3	.	TRBD2	CASSRTSGKLTDTQYF	TGTGCCAGCAGCCGGACTAGCGGGAAACTTACAGATACGCAGTATTTT
TRBV19	TRBJ2-1	once	.	CASSIDGFRAGPEGQFF	TGTGCCAGTAGTATAGACGGGTTCCGGGCCGGACCGGAGGGGCAGTTCTTC
TRBV6-5	TRBJ2-5	few	TRBD1	CASRETGLFRETQYF	TGTGCCAGCAGGGAGACAGGGCTATTCCGGGAGACCCAGTACTTC
TRBV7-2	TRBJ2-5	few	.	CASSTGYQETQYF	TGTGCCAGCAGCACGGGGTACCAAGAGACCCAGTACTTC
TRBV18	TRBJ2-5	.	TRBD1	CASSLRQGQETQYF	TGTGCCAGCTCACTCCGACAGGGTCAGGAGACCCAGTACTTC
TRBV7-8	TRBJ2-1	few	TRBD2	CASRLGRLAGARTYNEQFF	TGTGCCAGCAGACTCGGACGACTAGCGGGAGCACGCACCTACAATGAGCAGTTCTTC
TRBV27	TRBJ2-1	.	.	CASSFAGTGSFDEQFF	TGTGCCAGCAGTTTTGCGGGCACAGGGAGTTTCGATGAGCAGTTCTTC
TRBV19	TRBJ2-7	.	TRBD2	CASSTKLAGGLGEQYF	TGTGCCAGTAGTACTAAGCTAGCGGGAGGTCTCGGCGAGCAGTACTTC
TRBV7-9	TRBJ1-1	.	.	CATRRGSNTEAFF	TGTGCCACCAGGAGGGGGAGTAACACTGAAGCTTTCTTT
TRBV10-1	TRBJ2-1	.	TRBD1	CASSPEGQGVYNEQFF	TGCGCCAGCAGTCCCGAGGGACAGGGGGTATACAATGAGCAGTTCTTC
TRBV10-3	TRBJ1-1	.	TRBD1	CAISSDRDTEAFF	TGTGCCATCAGCTCGGACAGGGACACTGAAGCTTTCTTT
TRBV5-4	TRBJ2-1	few	.	CASSLSGTNSYNEQFF	TGTGCCAGCAGCTTATCCGGGACAAACTCCTACAATGAGCAGTTCTTC
TRBV18	TRBJ2-1	.	TRBD2	CASSVTSGRAAREQFF	TGTGCCAGCTCAGTAACTAGCGGGAGGGCCGCCCGTGAGCAGTTCTTC
TRBV18	TRBJ2-7	.	TRBD2	CATGRSGVTYEQYF	TGTGCCACCGGTCGTAGCGGGGTCACCTACGAGCAGTACTTC
TRBV7-9	TRBJ2-5	.	TRBD1	CASSSGTAQETQYF	TGTGCCAGCAGCTCCGGGACAGCACAAGAGACCCAGTACTTC
TRBV5-1	TRBJ2-3	few	.	CASSSLRGREDTQYF	TGCGCCAGCAGCTCATTGAGAGGGAGAGAAGATACGCAGTATTTT
TRBV27	TRBJ2-5	.	TRBD2	CASSLGTSIRMGTQYF	TGTGCCAGCAGTTTAGGGACTAGTATAAGAATGGGGACCCAGTACTTC
TRBV11-2	TRBJ2-2	.	TRBD2	CASSLGVAGGVGELFF	TGTGCCAGCAGCCTCGGTGTGGCGGGAGGGGTCGGGGAGCTGTTTTTT
TRBV6-5	TRBJ2-2	.	.	CASAGGANTGELFF	TGTGCCAGCGCTGGAGGAGCGAACACCGGGGAGCTGTTTTTT
TRBV11-2	TRBJ2-6	.	.	CASSLIRDTLSGANVLTF	TGTGCCAGCAGCTTAATCCGGGACACACTCTCTGGGGCCAACGTCCTGACTTTC
TRBV7-9	TRBJ1-4	few	TRBD1	CASSLRDSSNEKLFF	TGTGCCAGCAGCTTAAGGGACAGCTCTAATGAAAAACTGTTTTTT
TRBV18	TRBJ1-1	once	.	CASSPPSVFDTEAFF	TGTGCCAGCTCACCACCGTCGGTGTTCGACACTGAAGCTTTCTTT
TRBV28	TRBJ2-7	.	.	CASSFSGLGYEQYF	TGTGCCAGCAGTTTTTCGGGGTTGGGGTACGAGCAGTACTTC
TRBV5-1	TRBJ1-5	.	TRBD1	CASSSTGGHQPQHF	TGCGCCAGCAGCTCGACAGGGGGCCATCAGCCCCAGCATTTT
TRBV27	TRBJ2-3	few	.	CASSVVAETSSTDTQYF	TGTGCCAGCTCGGTAGTAGCGGAGACCTCTAGCACAGATACGCAGTATTTT
TRBV6-5	TRBJ1-1	.	.	CASSYSGAQSPEAFF	TGTGCCAGCAGTTACTCGGGGGCTCAGAGCCCTGAAGCTTTCTTT
TRBV11-1	TRBJ2-1	few	TRBD1	CASSLDRARKFF	TGTGCCAGCAGCCTCGACAGGGCGCGCAAGTTCTTC
TRBV2	TRBJ2-3	.	TRBD2	CASSAGTSEDTQYF	TGTGCCAGCAGTGCCGGGACTAGCGAAGATACGCAGTATTTT
TRBV7-9	TRBJ1-2	.	.	CASSLGQLNYGYTF	TGTGCCAGCAGCTTGGGACAACTAAACTATGGCTACACCTTC
TRBV6-5	TRBJ1-6	.	.	CASSPQQGIGSPLHF	TGTGCCAGCAGTCCGCAACAGGGAATCGGTTCACCCCTCCACTTT
TRBV19	TRBJ1-3	once	.	CASSIRGRRNTIYF	TGTGCCAGTAGTATTCGGGGGAGGCGAAACACCATATATTTT
TRBV5-4	TRBJ1-1	.	.	CASRPRGNTEAFF	TGTGCCAGCAGACCCCGGGGGAACACTGAAGCTTTCTTT
TRBV27	TRBJ2-3	.	TRBD2	CASRLFSGRSTDTQYF	TGTGCCAGCAGACTATTTAGCGGGAGGAGCACAGATACGCAGTATTTT
TRBV15	TRBJ2-7	few	.	CATSRPDRSYEQYF	TGTGCCACCAGCAGGCCCGACAGATCCTACGAGCAGTACTTC
TRBV4-1	TRBJ1-3	.	.	CASSQGAGTGNTIYF	TGCGCCAGCAGCCAAGGAGCAGGGACTGGAAACACCATATATTTT
TRBV5-4	TRBJ2-5	.	.	CASSFGTSKETQYF	TGTGCCAGCAGCTTCGGCACTAGCAAGGAGACCCAGTACTTC
TRBV2	TRBJ1-4	.	.	CASSDAGDNEKLFF	TGTGCCAGCAGTGATGCAGGGGATAATGAAAAACTGTTTTTT
TRBV25-1	TRBJ1-4	.	.	CASRDSRQVEKLFF	TGTGCCAGCAGGGACAGCCGGCAAGTTGAAAAACTGTTTTTT
TRBV14	TRBJ2-1	.	TRBD2	CASSRPSGPYNEQFF	TGTGCCAGCAGCCGTCCTAGCGGGCCCTACAATGAGCAGTTCTTC
TRBV6-6	TRBJ1-1	.	TRBD1	CASSGTGGPSEAFF	TGTGCCAGCAGCGGGACAGGGGGACCGAGTGAAGCTTTCTTT
TRBV6-6	TRBJ2-3	.	.	CASSRGTDTQYF	TGTGCCAGCAGTAGGGGGACAGATACGCAGTATTTT
TRBV6-6	TRBJ2-7	.	TRBD2	CASTPKAGVRHEQYF	TGTGCCAGCACCCCCAAGGCGGGAGTGCGCCACGAGCAGTACTTC
TRBV6-1	TRBJ1-1	.	.	CASSARDLNTEAFF	TGTGCCAGCAGTGCCCGGGATCTGAACACTGAAGCTTTCTTT
TRBV11-3	TRBJ2-7	.	TRBD1	CASSYWTGSSYEQYF	TGTGCCAGCAGCTACTGGACAGGGAGCTCCTACGAGCAGTACTTC
TRBV5-4	TRBJ2-7	.	TRBD1	CASSERTGRTSYEQYF	TGTGCCAGCAGCGAGAGGACAGGCAGAACTTCCTACGAGCAGTACTTC
TRBV7-9	TRBJ2-1	many	TRBD2	CASSSARLAGSYNEQFF	TGTGCCAGCAGCTCTGCCCGACTAGCAGGCTCCTACAATGAGCAGTTCTTC
TRBV28	TRBJ1-5	.	.	CASSPRVGPQHF	TGTGCCAGCAGCCCCAGGGTCGGGCCCCAGCATTTT
TRBV5-1	TRBJ1-3	.	TRBD1	CASKGTDGNTIYF	TGCGCCAGCAAAGGGACAGATGGAAACACCATATATTTT
TRBV6-5	TRBJ2-3	.	.	CASRPGVGTDTQYF	TGTGCCAGCAGACCGGGGGTGGGCACAGATACGCAGTATTTT
TRBV18	TRBJ2-7	few	TRBD2	CASSPGTSGRAAEQYF	TGTGCCAGCTCACCAGGGACTAGCGGGAGGGCCGCCGAGCAGTACTTC
TRBV6-6	TRBJ2-7	.	TRBD2	CASSSAGVDYEQYF	TGTGCCAGCAGTTCGGCGGGAGTCGATTACGAGCAGTACTTC
TRBV30	TRBJ2-7	.	TRBD1	CALGGDRGDEQYF	TGTGCCTTAGGGGGGGACAGGGGGGACGAGCAGTACTTC
TRBV28	TRBJ2-7	.	.	CASSLYGGIEQYF	TGTGCCAGCAGTTTATACGGCGGGATCGAGCAGTACTTC
TRBV5-1	TRBJ1-4	.	.	CASSWPNDTFNEKLFF	TGCGCCAGCAGCTGGCCCAATGACACCTTTAATGAAAAACTGTTTTTT